This TCR beta chain was sequenced for a study of CD8 T cells in Susac syndrome. Sequencing of TCR beta was performed on blood CD8+ T cells and on blood CD4+ T cells. The multiple sclerosis controls, all treatment-naive patients, had relapsing-remitting disease that was stable or active. The authors reverse transcribed roughly 0.5 to 1 ug RNA with random hexamers. The CDR3 of TCR beta was amplified by immunoSEQ multiplex PCR across 54 Vbeta and 13 Jbeta. TCRdb re-called the immunoSEQ multiplex PCR reads with MiXCR, one entry per CDR3 protein. The sample has some 130,000 distinct CDR3 sequences, around 94% seen once. Germline V CDR1 and CDR2: SEHNR, FQNEAQ (reference sequence). CDR3 length: 12 amino acids. V was cut by 7 bases and J by 7 bases, with 13 bases left in between.

This receptor was identified in a human donor with multiple sclerosis. Sequenced material: CD4+ T cells from PBMCs. The rearrangement links TRBV7-9 to TRBJ1-1, with unresolved D. The CDR3 is CASTPSFGEAFF. The CDR3 bases are TGTGCCAGCACCCCTTCGTTTGGTGAAGCTTTCTTT.